These 23 T cell receptor beta chains originate from one sample sequenced in a study of yellow fever vaccine responses in identical twins. Using its own MiXCR run on the RT-PCR reads, TCRdb lists one record per CDR3 protein. The data contain 950 or so distinct CDR3 sequences, more than 65% of them seen just once; the ten biggest clones take up approximately 45%. Here the sequenced sample was T cells from blood (PBMCs), unsorted or a sorted subset (not recorded which), taken before or after yellow fever vaccination (not recorded which). These receptors were obtained from a female donor who received the yellow fever vaccine.

The chain joins TRBV7-6 to TRBJ1-1; a weak D match, TRBD1 (5 bases). The CDR3 is 15 amino acids. Germline V gene data show CDR1 as SGHVS and CDR2 as FNYEAQ. Deletions cut 1 base from V and 7 bases from J, with 16 bases between. The CDR3 sequence is CASSLGVGRQNEAFF. CDR3 in DNA: TGTGCCAGCAGCTTAGGTGTGGGGCGGCAGAATGAAGCTTTCTTT.

The chain combines TRBV20-1 with TRBJ2-3; D possibly corresponds to TRBD2 (7 bases). The germline gives CDR1 DFQATT, CDR2 SNEGSKA (reference sequence). CDR3 length: 15 amino acids. V was cut by 3 bases and J by 3 bases, with 16 bases left in between. CDR3 region: CSARGGDTLTDTQYF. CDR3 nucleotides: TGCAGTGCTAGGGGAGGGGACACCCTAACAGATACGCAGTATTTT.

This sequence joins TRBV24-1 and TRBJ1-1, with D possibly being TRBD1 (5 bases). Trimming left V 0 bases short and J 11 bases short, with 9 bases between. This CDR3 is built from 12 residues. In germline, CDR1 is KGHDR, CDR2 SFDVKD. CDR3 coding DNA: TGTGCCACCAGTGATTTGGGGGGAGATGCTTTCTTT. It codes for CATSDLGGDAFF.

This clonotype was found once. The chain employs TRBV18 and TRBJ2-1, with D possibly being TRBD1 (5 bases). The CDR3 runs to 16 residues. With 0 bases removed from V and 0 bases from J, the gap between germline ends came to 9 bases. CDR1 and CDR2 from the germline V gene are KGHSH and LQKENI. The CDR3 loop is CASSPPGAGSYNEQFF. The CDR3 bases are TGTGCCAGCTCACCACCAGGGGCCGGCTCCTACAATGAGCAGTTCTTC.

The genes are TRBV7-9 and TRBJ2-1; 7 nucleotides match TRBD1. Germline CDR1 and CDR2: SEHNR and FQNEAQ (reference sequence). This CDR3 region has 15 residues. V gave up 5 bases and J gave up 1 base; unmatched junction bases: 5. CDR3: CASSNRGLSYNEQFF. The DNA of the CDR3 is TGTGCCAGCAGCAATAGGGGGCTTTCCTACAATGAGCAGTTCTTC.

The chain recombines TRBV5-1 with TRBJ2-7; a possible D gene is TRBD1 (5 bases). V lost 2 bases and J lost 2, with 5 bases in between. This CDR3 is 12 amino acids long. Germline V lookup: CDR1 SGHRS, CDR2 YFSETQ. The CDR3 protein is CASSLGAYEQYV. The CDR3 region has the DNA TGCGCCAGCAGCTTAGGGGCCTACGAGCAGTACGTC.

This chain connects TRBV2 to TRBJ2-7; TRBD1 agrees at 8 bases. V lost 3 bases to trimming and J lost 12 bases; unmatched junction nucleotides: 4. This CDR3 is built from 11 residues. Looked up from germline, CDR1 is SNHLY and CDR2 is FYNNEI. The CDR3 DNA reads as TGTGCCAGCAGTGAGCGGACAGGGCCGTACTTC. As protein: CASSERTGPYF.

This clonotype was seen only a few times. The chain uses TRBV2 and TRBJ2-1, with 7 nucleotides matching TRBD2. CDR3 size: 14 residues. Germline CDR1 and CDR2: SNHLY and FYNNEI. CDR3 region: CAKQGEGGDNEQFF. The CDR3, as DNA: TGTGCTAAGCAAGGGGAGGGAGGCGACAATGAGCAGTTCTTC.

V gene TRBV15 combines with J gene TRBJ2-1; perhaps TRBD2 as D (5 bases). Germline CDR1 and CDR2: LNHNV and YYDKDF (reference sequence). The CDR3 spans 14 residues. Trimming took off 5 bases at V and 8 bases at J, with 16 bases between the two ends. For the CDR3, the DNA is TGTGCCACCAGCCCCCGCTCGGGGTGGGATGAGCAGTTCTTC. Protein product: CATSPRSGWDEQFF.

This clonotype has a single count. This sequence joins TRBV15 and TRBJ1-2; possibly TRBD1 for D (5 bases). This CDR3 contains 12 residues. V was cut by 3 bases and J by 4 bases, with 6 bases left in between. Germline CDR1 is LNHNV and CDR2 is YYDKDF (reference sequence). The CDR3: CATSSGGYGYTF. The CDR3 bases are TGTGCCACCAGCAGCGGGGGCTATGGCTACACCTTC.

The rearrangement joins TRBV7-6 to TRBJ1-1, with D uncertain. The V end was cut by 5 bases, the J end by 1 base, with 8 bases between. The CDR3 extends over 13 amino acids. Germline V gene sequence: CDR1 SGHVS, CDR2 FNYEAQ. The CDR3 reads CASSLDTNTEAFF. The CDR3 DNA reads as TGTGCCAGCAGCCTAGACACGAACACTGAAGCTTTCTTT.

The chain is built from TRBV12-3 or TRBV12-4 and TRBJ2-3; D is unclear. This CDR3 has 15 residues. Trimming stripped 1 base from V and 1 base from J, with 9 bases between. CDR3 in DNA: TGTGCCAGCAGTTTAGTGGGGTTAGGCACAGATACGCAGTATTTT. Amino acid sequence: CASSLVGLGTDTQYF.

This clonotype appeared a single time. This sequence joins TRBV7-9 and TRBJ2-7; D is possibly TRBD2 (6 bases). V was pared by 3 bases and J by 0 bases, with 6 bases between. This CDR3 is 13 amino acids long. Per germline, CDR1 SEHNR and CDR2 FQNEAQ (reference sequence). The CDR3 bases are TGTGCCAGCAGCTTCGGGGGCTCCTACGAGCAGTACTTC. Protein product: CASSFGGSYEQYF.

The CDR3 region has the DNA TGCAGTGCTCTTTTACTGAACACTGAAGCTTTCTTT. Its translation: CSALLLNTEAFF. This chain uses TRBV20-1 with TRBJ1-1; no reliable D call. The V gene's germline CDR1 is DFQATT and CDR2 SNEGSKA (reference sequence). The CDR3 extends over 12 amino acids. V lost 5 bases and J lost 0, with 7 bases in between.

This clonotype was seen once. The J gene is TRBJ2-1, the V gene TRBV6-2 or TRBV6-3; D possibly uses TRBD1 or TRBD2 (5 bases each). V was pared by 0 bases and J by 7 bases, with 13 bases between. Germline CDR1 reads MNHEY; CDR2 reads SVGEGT. The CDR3 is made up of 15 amino acids. The CDR3 DNA reads TGTGCCAGCAGTTACTCGGGGGAAGGAGCGAATGAGCAGTTCTTC. It specifies CASSYSGEGANEQFF.

V and J are TRBV12-5 and TRBJ2-3, with D uncertain. CDR1 LGHNT and CDR2 FRNRAP come from the germline V gene. This CDR3 spans 11 amino acids. V was shortened by 2 bases and J by 4 bases, with 1 base between the two germline ends. This CDR3 reads CASGLSDTQYF. CDR3 in DNA: TGTGCTAGTGGTTTGTCAGATACGCAGTATTTT.

This chain connects TRBV11-1 to TRBJ2-1; 8 bases match TRBD1. This CDR3 contains 15 residues. Germline V gives CDR1 SGHAT, CDR2 FQDESV (reference sequence). V was pared by 3 bases and J by 6 bases, with 7 bases of the junction left unmatched. The CDR3 reads CASSFSTGDLNEQFF. The CDR3 DNA reads TGTGCCAGCAGCTTCTCGACAGGGGACCTCAATGAGCAGTTCTTC.

The chain employs TRBV6-1 and TRBJ2-7, with 13 bases fitting TRBD2. The ends lost 5 bases at V and 3 bases at J; junction bases unmatched: 7. The length of the CDR3 is 16 residues. CDR1 and CDR2 (germline): MNHNS, SASEGT. Here the CDR3 reads CASSNMGLAGIYEQYF. CDR3 sequence (DNA): TGTGCCAGCAGTAATATGGGACTAGCGGGGATCTACGAGCAGTACTTC.

The chain joins TRBV11-2 to TRBJ2-7; D remains unclear. V lost 3 bases to trimming and J lost 2 bases, with 5 bases between them. In germline, CDR1 is SGHAT, CDR2 FQNNGV. The CDR3 runs 12 residues. CDR3 DNA: TGTGCCAGCAGCTTGCCGACCTACGAGCAGTACTTC. Protein product: CASSLPTYEQYF.

In this sample, this clonotype turned up once. The chain is built from TRBV4-1 and TRBJ2-1, with 9 bases aligning to TRBD1. Germline V CDR1 and CDR2: MGHRA, YSYEKL. The CDR3 totals 16 residues. V trimming: 4 bases; J trimming: 3 bases; junction bases outside the gene matches: 7. The chain's CDR3 is CASSPTGTGIYNEQFF. The CDR3 DNA is TGCGCCAGCAGCCCGACCGGGACAGGGATCTACAATGAGCAGTTCTTC.

The rearrangement joins TRBV4-3 to TRBJ1-5, with 7 bases lining up with TRBD1. The CDR3 runs 15 residues. Looked up from germline, CDR1 is LGHNA and CDR2 is YSLEER. V shed 1 base, J shed 7 bases, and the junction held 7 bases outside the gene matches. The CDR3 sequence: CASSQGIGTEQPQHF. Written as DNA, the CDR3 is TGCGCCAGCAGCCAAGGAATTGGGACAGAGCAGCCCCAGCATTTT.

The chain uses TRBV6-2 or TRBV6-3 and TRBJ2-1; no clear D. V lost 6 bases, J lost 8 bases, and 17 bases lay in between. The V gene's germline CDR1 is MNHEY and CDR2 SVGEGT. CDR3 length: 14 amino acids. The CDR3 reads CASRLGPVVDEQFF. CDR3 in DNA: TGTGCCAGCAGACTGGGCCCGGTTGTGGATGAGCAGTTCTTC.

The V and J genes are TRBV4-3 and TRBJ2-6; no definite D call. Germline-derived CDR1 and CDR2 are LGHNA and YSLEER. The CDR3 runs to 16 residues. Trimming left V 0 bases short and J 2 bases short, with 8 bases between. The CDR3 is CASSQDRTAGANVLTF. In nucleotides, the CDR3 is TGCGCCAGCAGCCAAGATCGCACAGCTGGGGCCAACGTCCTGACTTTC.